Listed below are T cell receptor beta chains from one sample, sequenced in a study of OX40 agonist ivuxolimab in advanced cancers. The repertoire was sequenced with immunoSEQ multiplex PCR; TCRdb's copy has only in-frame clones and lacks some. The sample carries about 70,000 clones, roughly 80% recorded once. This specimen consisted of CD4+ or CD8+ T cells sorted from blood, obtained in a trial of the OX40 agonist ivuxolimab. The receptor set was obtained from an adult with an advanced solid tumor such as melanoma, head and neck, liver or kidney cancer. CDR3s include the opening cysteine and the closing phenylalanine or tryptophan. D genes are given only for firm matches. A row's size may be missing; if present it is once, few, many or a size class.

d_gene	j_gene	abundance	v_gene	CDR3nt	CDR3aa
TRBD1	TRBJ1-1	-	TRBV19	TGTGCCAGTAGTGCTGGGGACAGAAACACTGAAGCTTTCTTT	CASSAGDRNTEAFF
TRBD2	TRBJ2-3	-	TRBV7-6	TGTGCCAGCAGCTTTAGGGCTAGCGGGGGTCAAAGCACAGATACGCAGTATTTT	CASSFRASGGQSTDTQYF
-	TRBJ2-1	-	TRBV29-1	TGCAGCATATTGTCCGGCAATGAGCAGTTCTTC	CSILSGNEQFF
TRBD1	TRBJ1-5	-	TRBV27	TGTGCCAGCAGTTTGCAGGGGGCTCAGCCCCAGCATTTT	CASSLQGAQPQHF
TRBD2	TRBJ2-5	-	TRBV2	TGTGCCAGCAGTGGCGGGACCGGGGGGAACCAAGAGACCCAGTACTTC	CASSGGTGGNQETQYF
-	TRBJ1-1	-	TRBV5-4	TGTGCCAGCAGCTTGGTAGGCCGAGCGAACACTGAAGCTTTCTTT	CASSLVGRANTEAFF
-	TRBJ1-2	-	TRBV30	TGTGCCTGGAGTGGGGGGGGCCATGGCTACACCTTC	CAWSGGGHGYTF
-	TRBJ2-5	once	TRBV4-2	TGTGCCAGCAGTCGGGGGCTTGAGACCCAGTACTTC	CASSRGLETQYF
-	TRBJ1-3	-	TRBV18	TGTGCCAGCTCATCGCAATCCTCTGGAAACACCATATATTTT	CASSSQSSGNTIYF
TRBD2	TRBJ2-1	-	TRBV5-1	TGCGCCAGCAGCTTAACTAGCGGGGGGGTCAACAATGAGCAGTTCTTC	CASSLTSGGVNNEQFF
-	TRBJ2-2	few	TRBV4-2	TGTGCCAGCAGCCAAGAACCGCTAGCTCGGGGCACCGGGGAGCTGTTTTTT	CASSQEPLARGTGELFF
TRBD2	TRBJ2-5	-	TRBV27	TGTGCCAGCAGTCTTGGACTAGCTGCCGTGGGAGAGACCCAGTACTTC	CASSLGLAAVGETQYF
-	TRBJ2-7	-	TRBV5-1	TGCGCCAGCAGCTTGAGTATCGGGGAGCAGCAGTACTTC	CASSLSIGEQQYF
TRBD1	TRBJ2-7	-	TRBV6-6	TGTGCCAGCAGTAGTGGGACAGGGGGCAGTTACGAGCAGTACTTC	CASSSGTGGSYEQYF
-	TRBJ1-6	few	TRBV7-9	TGTGCCAGCACACTGGGAGGCCCCGTTTTCACCCTCCACTTT	CASTLGGPVFTLHF
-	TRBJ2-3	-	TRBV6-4	TGTGCCAGCAGTGGGACAGCCGGCACAGATACGCAGTATTTT	CASSGTAGTDTQYF
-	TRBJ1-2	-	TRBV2	TGTGCCAGCAGTGAACGTTGGAGCCGGGTTGAGGGCTACACCTTC	CASSERWSRVEGYTF
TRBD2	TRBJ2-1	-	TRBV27	TGTGCCACCATAGGCGGGGGGGTTTACAATGAGCAGTTCTTC	CATIGGGVYNEQFF
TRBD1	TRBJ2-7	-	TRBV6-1	TGTGCCAGCAGTGCGGAAAGAGGGGGCCCCTACGAGCAGTACTTC	CASSAERGGPYEQYF
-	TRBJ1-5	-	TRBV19	TGTGCCAGTAGTAGGGGGCAGGGGACCCTGAGCAATCAGCCCCAGCATTTT	CASSRGQGTLSNQPQHF
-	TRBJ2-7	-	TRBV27	TGTGCCAGCAGTTTATCTGACAGGACCTACGAGCAGTACTTC	CASSLSDRTYEQYF
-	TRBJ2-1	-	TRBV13	TGTGCCAGCAGCTACGGGGGTTACAATGAGCAGTTCTTC	CASSYGGYNEQFF
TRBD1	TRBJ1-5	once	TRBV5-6	TGTGCCAGCAGCTTGGGGGACAGGGAGGAGAATCAGCCCCAGCATTTT	CASSLGDREENQPQHF
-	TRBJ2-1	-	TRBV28	TGTGCCAGCAGTTTATGGGGGCAGGGGTTAAACAATGAGCAGTTCTTC	CASSLWGQGLNNEQFF
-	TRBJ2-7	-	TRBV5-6	TGTGCCAGCAGACCGGGACAAAACTACGAGCAGTACTTC	CASRPGQNYEQYF
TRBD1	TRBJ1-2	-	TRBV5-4	TGTGCCAGCAGCTTGGCGGGGACAGGGACTTTCTATGGCTACACCTTC	CASSLAGTGTFYGYTF
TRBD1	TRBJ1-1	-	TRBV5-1	TGCGCCAGCAGCTCGGGACAGGGTTTTTTGAGGACTGAAGCTTTCTTT	CASSSGQGFLRTEAFF
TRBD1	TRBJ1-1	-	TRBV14	TGTGCCAGCAGCCAAGATTGGACAGGGAGGCGGACTGAAGCTTTCTTT	CASSQDWTGRRTEAFF
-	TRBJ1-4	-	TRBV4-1	TGCGCCAGCAGCCAAGTGAGTGGGGGCTTTCGGGAAAAACTGTTTTTT	CASSQVSGGFREKLFF
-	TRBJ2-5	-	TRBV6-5	TGTGCCAGCCGGGCCTCAGAGGGAGAGACCCAGTACTTC	CASRASEGETQYF
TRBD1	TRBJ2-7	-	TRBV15	TGTGCCACCAGCAAGGACAGGGGCGCTTCTTACGAGCAGTACTTC	CATSKDRGASYEQYF
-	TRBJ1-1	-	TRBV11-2	TGTGCCAGCAGCCGAAGGGGGATGAACACTGAAGCTTTCTTT	CASSRRGMNTEAFF
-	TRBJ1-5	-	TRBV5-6	TGTGCCAGCAGCTTGTGGAGGGTGGGTAGTCAGCCCCAGCATTTT	CASSLWRVGSQPQHF